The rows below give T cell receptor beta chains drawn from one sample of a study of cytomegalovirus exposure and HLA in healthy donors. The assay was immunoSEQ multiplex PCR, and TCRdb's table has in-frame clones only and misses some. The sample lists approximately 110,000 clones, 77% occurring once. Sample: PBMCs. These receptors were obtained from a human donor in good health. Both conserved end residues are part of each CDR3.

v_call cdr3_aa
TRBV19 CASTPGGNTEAFF
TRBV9 CASSVGGSATGELFF
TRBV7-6 CASSPRTGGDAYEQYF
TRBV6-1 CASSLGGTANTEAFF
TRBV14 CASSRSQGPTGYTF
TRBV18 CAGADSMNTEAFF
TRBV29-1 CSVESYYEQYF
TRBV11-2 CASSLQGTGELFF
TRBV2 CASSRAGEDEQFF
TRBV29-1 CSVERDTEAFF
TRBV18 CASSSTGGYQPQHF
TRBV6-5 CASRGTGDEQYF
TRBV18 CASSQGVGTGTYEQYF
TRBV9 CASSVGTSGYNEQFF
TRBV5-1 CATKPRQTNTGELFF
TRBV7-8 CASSSTGTYEQYF
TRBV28 CASSHLEFSGNTIYF
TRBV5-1 CASSLTGNSNQPQHF
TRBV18 CASSPGGGETQYF
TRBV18 CASSPGQTSGRPDTQYF
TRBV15 CATSKQGAIEQYF
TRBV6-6 CASSLGQGAGGELFF
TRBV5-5 CASSAWIQGTYEQYF
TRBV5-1 CASSLHFSANSGANVLTF
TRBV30 CAWSGQESSYEQYF
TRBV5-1 CASSLDGTGGGTGELFF
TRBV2 CASSERAPTRGGQPQHF